Below, one TCR beta chain is given with its context. Its antigen remains unidentified. The record originates from a study of T cell responses to AZD1222 COVID-19 vaccine. Study findings and constraints: Vaccine-related CD4 TCRs covered spike, predominating at 160-218 and 743-854. Donors skewed white British and female; clonal diversity was possibly underestimated.

The V gene's germline CDR1 is ENHRY and CDR2 SYGVKD. Germline trimming cut 6 bases from V and 5 bases from J; bases unmatched to any gene: 11. The CDR3 contains 15 residues. This table comes from immunoSEQ multiplex PCR, and its TCRdb copy is limited to in-frame clones, with some not included. There are some 94,000 clones in the sample; approximately 90% occur only once, and about 5.4% lies in the top ten. V and J are TRBV10-3 and TRBJ2-7; 9 bases align to TRBD1. The sample consisted of peripheral blood, taken 28 days after the second AZD1222 dose. This TCR derives from an adult who received the AZD1222 COVID-19 vaccine. The CDR3 DNA is TGTGCCATCAGGGGCCCCGGGACAGGGCTTAACGAGCAGTACTTC. Translating it yields CAIRGPGTGLNEQYF.